A selection of T cell receptor beta chains follows, all from one sample in a study of yellow fever vaccine responses in identical twins. Each CDR3 protein is one row after TCRdb ran MiXCR on the RT-PCR reads. This table has about 1,600 distinct CDR3 sequences, about 85% appearing once. Specimen: T cells from blood (PBMCs), unsorted or a sorted subset (not recorded which), collected before or after yellow fever vaccination (not recorded which). All receptors derive from a woman younger than 30 who received the yellow fever vaccine. Each CDR3 is given with its conserved first and last residue. A D gene is named only where the DNA matches it firmly. Clone size, where shown, is once, few, many, or a class for clones that have expanded.

v_call: TRBV6-1; d_call: TRBD2; j_call: TRBJ2-5; clone_size: NA; cdr3_nt: TGTGCCAGCAGTGAGGGTAGCGGGGGGGCCAGAGAGACCCAGTACTTC; cdr3_aa: CASSEGSGGARETQYF
v_call: TRBV20-1; d_call: TRBD1; j_call: TRBJ2-1; clone_size: NA; cdr3_nt: TGCAGTGCTCCCCAGGGGACAGGGCAGAGCAATGAGCAGTTCTTC; cdr3_aa: CSAPQGTGQSNEQFF
v_call: TRBV11-1; d_call: TRBD1; j_call: TRBJ2-3; clone_size: NA; cdr3_nt: TGTGCCAGCGGGTGGACAGGAGGCACAGATACGCAGTATTTT; cdr3_aa: CASGWTGGTDTQYF
v_call: TRBV11-1; d_call: TRBD2; j_call: TRBJ2-1; clone_size: NA; cdr3_nt: TGTGCCAGCAGCGGCCCGGGGGAGGGGTTCCCCAATGAGCAGTTCTTC; cdr3_aa: CASSGPGEGFPNEQFF
v_call: TRBV6-1; d_call: NA; j_call: TRBJ2-1; clone_size: NA; cdr3_nt: TGTGCCAGCAGCAACAAGGGGACTAATGAGCAGTTCTTC; cdr3_aa: CASSNKGTNEQFF
v_call: TRBV11-2; d_call: TRBD2; j_call: TRBJ2-3; clone_size: NA; cdr3_nt: TGTGCCAGCAGCGGAACCGGGACTAGCGGGAGTCCCGATACGCAGTATTTT; cdr3_aa: CASSGTGTSGSPDTQYF
v_call: TRBV11-3; d_call: NA; j_call: TRBJ2-7; clone_size: NA; cdr3_nt: TGTGCCAGCAGCTTAGTAGGTAGATCCTACGAGCAGTACTTC; cdr3_aa: CASSLVGRSYEQYF
v_call: TRBV6-1; d_call: NA; j_call: TRBJ2-2; clone_size: NA; cdr3_nt: TGTGCCAGCAGTGAGGGCCATAACGTCGGGGAGCTGTTTTTT; cdr3_aa: CASSEGHNVGELFF
v_call: TRBV6-5; d_call: NA; j_call: TRBJ1-4; clone_size: few; cdr3_nt: TGTGCCAGCAGTTACTCCGGCAGTAATGAAAAACTGTTTTTT; cdr3_aa: CASSYSGSNEKLFF
v_call: TRBV3-1; d_call: TRBD1; j_call: TRBJ2-5; clone_size: NA; cdr3_nt: TGTGCCAGCACCCTCCGGACAGGGAAAGAGACCCAGTACTTC; cdr3_aa: CASTLRTGKETQYF
v_call: TRBV27; d_call: TRBD1; j_call: TRBJ2-7; clone_size: NA; cdr3_nt: TGTGCCGTGACCGTGACAGGGGTAGTCTACGAGCAGTACTTC; cdr3_aa: CAVTVTGVVYEQYF
v_call: TRBV12-3/TRBV12-4; d_call: NA; j_call: TRBJ2-5; clone_size: once; cdr3_nt: TGTGCCAGCAGCAGTAGTCTGTCGGGGACCCAGTACTTC; cdr3_aa: CASSSSLSGTQYF
v_call: TRBV11-3; d_call: TRBD1; j_call: TRBJ2-6; clone_size: NA; cdr3_nt: TGTGCCAGCAGCCCCGGACAGGGGGCCTCTGGGGCCAACGTCCTGACTTTC; cdr3_aa: CASSPGQGASGANVLTF
v_call: TRBV11-1; d_call: NA; j_call: TRBJ1-4; clone_size: once; cdr3_nt: TGTGCCAGCAGCCCTTCAGGGCTGTCTAATGAAAAACTGTTTTTT; cdr3_aa: CASSPSGLSNEKLFF
v_call: TRBV2; d_call: NA; j_call: TRBJ2-1; clone_size: NA; cdr3_nt: TGTGCCAGCAGGGGTGACAATGAGCAGTTCTTC; cdr3_aa: CASRGDNEQFF
v_call: TRBV11-1; d_call: TRBD2; j_call: TRBJ2-7; clone_size: once; cdr3_nt: TGTGCCAGCAGCTTACCAGCGGGAGTTGACGAGCAGTACTTC; cdr3_aa: CASSLPAGVDEQYF
v_call: TRBV2; d_call: NA; j_call: TRBJ2-2; clone_size: NA; cdr3_nt: TGTGCCAGCACGGTCCTCGGGGAGCTGTTTTTT; cdr3_aa: CASTVLGELFF
v_call: TRBV4-1; d_call: TRBD1; j_call: TRBJ1-2; clone_size: once; cdr3_nt: TGCGCCAGCAGTCAAGGACAGGGGGCCTATGGCTACACCTTC; cdr3_aa: CASSQGQGAYGYTF
v_call: TRBV19; d_call: TRBD1; j_call: TRBJ1-5; clone_size: NA; cdr3_nt: TGTGCCAGTAGTATAAAGTGGGTTGCAGGGGGTAGCAATCAGCCCCAGCATTTT; cdr3_aa: CASSIKWVAGGSNQPQHF
v_call: TRBV4-1; d_call: NA; j_call: TRBJ1-5; clone_size: NA; cdr3_nt: TGCGCCAGCAGCCAAGATGGCGGAAATCAGCCCCAGCATTTT; cdr3_aa: CASSQDGGNQPQHF
v_call: TRBV12-3/TRBV12-4; d_call: NA; j_call: TRBJ2-7; clone_size: NA; cdr3_nt: TGTGCCAGCAGTCTGACCAGTACCTACGAGCAGTACTTC; cdr3_aa: CASSLTSTYEQYF
v_call: TRBV11-2; d_call: TRBD1; j_call: TRBJ2-7; clone_size: NA; cdr3_nt: TGTGCCAGCAGCGCCTACCAGGGGGCCTACGAGCAGTACTTC; cdr3_aa: CASSAYQGAYEQYF
v_call: TRBV4-3; d_call: NA; j_call: TRBJ1-5; clone_size: NA; cdr3_nt: TGCGCCAGCAGCCAAGATCTGGTAGGGAATCAGCCCCAGCATTTT; cdr3_aa: CASSQDLVGNQPQHF
v_call: TRBV23-1; d_call: TRBD1; j_call: TRBJ1-1; clone_size: few; cdr3_nt: TGCGCCAGCAGCCGGACAGGGCTCGCTGAAGCTTTCTTT; cdr3_aa: CASSRTGLAEAFF
v_call: TRBV15; d_call: NA; j_call: TRBJ2-1; clone_size: NA; cdr3_nt: TGTGCCACCAGCAGCGAAAAGAGCCGGGGGACTTTATACAATGAGCAGTTCTTC; cdr3_aa: CATSSEKSRGTLYNEQFF
v_call: TRBV11-1; d_call: NA; j_call: TRBJ1-5; clone_size: once; cdr3_nt: TGTGCCAGCAGCTTACCCGACAGCAATCAGCCCCAGCATTTT; cdr3_aa: CASSLPDSNQPQHF
v_call: TRBV6-5; d_call: TRBD1; j_call: TRBJ2-7; clone_size: NA; cdr3_nt: TGTGCCAGCAGTTACTACAGGGGGTACGAGCAGTACTTC; cdr3_aa: CASSYYRGYEQYF
v_call: TRBV4-3; d_call: NA; j_call: TRBJ1-2; clone_size: once; cdr3_nt: TGCGCCAGCAGCCCCAACGGAGGGGGGGAACGCGGAGAGGGCTACACCTTC; cdr3_aa: CASSPNGGGERGEGYTF
v_call: TRBV30; d_call: TRBD1; j_call: TRBJ2-3; clone_size: NA; cdr3_nt: TGTGCCTGGAGGACAGGGAAAGGTACAGATACGCAGTATTTT; cdr3_aa: CAWRTGKGTDTQYF
v_call: TRBV10-3; d_call: TRBD1; j_call: TRBJ2-7; clone_size: NA; cdr3_nt: TGTGCCATCAGTCAGGGGGTAGTCTCCTACGAGCAGTACTTC; cdr3_aa: CAISQGVVSYEQYF
v_call: TRBV6-2/TRBV6-3; d_call: NA; j_call: TRBJ2-5; clone_size: few; cdr3_nt: TGTGCCAGCAGTTACTCGATCATTGAAGAGACCCAGTACTTC; cdr3_aa: CASSYSIIEETQYF
v_call: TRBV11-3; d_call: TRBD1; j_call: TRBJ1-3; clone_size: NA; cdr3_nt: TGTGCCAGCAGCCCAGGACAGGGTCCCGGAAACACCATATATTTT; cdr3_aa: CASSPGQGPGNTIYF
v_call: TRBV18; d_call: NA; j_call: TRBJ2-3; clone_size: NA; cdr3_nt: TGTGCCAGCTCACCAACGAGCGAAGATACGCAGTATTTT; cdr3_aa: CASSPTSEDTQYF
v_call: TRBV11-3; d_call: TRBD2; j_call: TRBJ2-1; clone_size: once; cdr3_nt: TGTGCCAGCAGCTTAAGAATGACTAGCGGCTCCTACAATGAGCAGTTCTTC; cdr3_aa: CASSLRMTSGSYNEQFF
v_call: TRBV21-1; d_call: NA; j_call: TRBJ2-1; clone_size: NA; cdr3_nt: TGTGCCAGCAGCAACTCGGCGGGGATGCACAATGAGCAGTTCTTC; cdr3_aa: CASSNSAGMHNEQFF
v_call: TRBV13; d_call: NA; j_call: TRBJ2-7; clone_size: NA; cdr3_nt: TGTGCCAGCAGCCCCTACGAGCAGTACTTC; cdr3_aa: CASSPYEQYF
v_call: TRBV25-1; d_call: NA; j_call: TRBJ2-5; clone_size: NA; cdr3_nt: TGTGCCAGCAGTGTCACTTTTCGTCCCCAGTACTTC; cdr3_aa: CASSVTFRPQYF
v_call: TRBV2; d_call: NA; j_call: TRBJ2-3; clone_size: once; cdr3_nt: TGTGCCAGCAGTGCCGGGGACACAGATACGCAGTATTTT; cdr3_aa: CASSAGDTDTQYF
v_call: TRBV19; d_call: NA; j_call: TRBJ2-5; clone_size: NA; cdr3_nt: TGTGCCAGTAGTACTGAACTCTGGCGGGAGACCCAGTACTTC; cdr3_aa: CASSTELWRETQYF
v_call: TRBV28; d_call: NA; j_call: TRBJ2-7; clone_size: NA; cdr3_nt: TGTGCCAGCAGCACCACGCCCTACGAGCAGTACTTC; cdr3_aa: CASSTTPYEQYF
v_call: TRBV11-1; d_call: NA; j_call: TRBJ1-3; clone_size: NA; cdr3_nt: TGTGCCAGCAGCTTAGCGATCGGGGGCATCTCTGGAAACACCATATATTTT; cdr3_aa: CASSLAIGGISGNTIYF
v_call: TRBV27; d_call: NA; j_call: TRBJ1-2; clone_size: NA; cdr3_nt: TGTGCCAGCAGTTTATCGGGGGGGGCGCGTGGCTACACCTTC; cdr3_aa: CASSLSGGARGYTF
v_call: TRBV7-9; d_call: TRBD1; j_call: TRBJ2-6; clone_size: NA; cdr3_nt: TGTGCCAGCAGCCCAAACAGGGGAGTAGGGGCCAACGTCCTGACTTTC; cdr3_aa: CASSPNRGVGANVLTF
v_call: TRBV6-2/TRBV6-3; d_call: TRBD2; j_call: TRBJ2-1; clone_size: once; cdr3_nt: TGTGCCAGCAGTTACTCTTTTGGGACTAGCGATGAGGATGAGCAGTTCTTC; cdr3_aa: CASSYSFGTSDEDEQFF
v_call: TRBV6-4; d_call: NA; j_call: TRBJ2-1; clone_size: NA; cdr3_nt: TGTGCCAGCAGTGACTCAAGCGGGCCCTACAATGAGCAGTTCTTC; cdr3_aa: CASSDSSGPYNEQFF
v_call: TRBV10-3; d_call: TRBD1; j_call: TRBJ2-1; clone_size: NA; cdr3_nt: TGTGCCATCACAGGGACAGGCGACAATGAGCAGTTCTTC; cdr3_aa: CAITGTGDNEQFF
v_call: TRBV4-2; d_call: TRBD2; j_call: TRBJ2-2; clone_size: NA; cdr3_nt: TGTGCCAGCAGCCAAGTGCTAGCGGGGCACACCGGGGAGCTGTTTTTT; cdr3_aa: CASSQVLAGHTGELFF
v_call: TRBV20-1; d_call: TRBD1; j_call: TRBJ2-7; clone_size: NA; cdr3_nt: TGCAGTGCTAGAGATCGTCCTCATGGGACAGGGACATACGAGCAGTACTTC; cdr3_aa: CSARDRPHGTGTYEQYF